A selection of T cell receptor beta chains follows, all from one sample in a study of neurological immune-mediated disorders. TCRdb reprocessed the 5' RACE reads with MiXCR, giving one entry per CDR3 protein. The table has about 60,000 distinct CDR3 sequences, about 3.3% seen once. The sample was PBMCs. These receptor sequences come from a woman in her sixties or seventies with multiple sclerosis. Each CDR3 is given with its conserved first and last residue. The D gene is left open where the match is weak. Clone size is given for some rows only: seen once, a few or many times, or a class if the clone is expanded.

v_call	clone_size	j_call	d_call	cdr3_nt	cdr3_aa
TRBV12-3/TRBV12-4	many	TRBJ2-3	NA	TGTGCCAGCAGTCTATCTGCTCTTACAGATACGCAGTATTTT	CASSLSALTDTQYF
TRBV28	many	TRBJ2-7	TRBD1	TGTGCCAGCAGTTTCGGGACAGGGGACTACGAGCAGTACTTC	CASSFGTGDYEQYF
TRBV5-1	NA	TRBJ2-7	NA	TGCGCCAGCAGCCTGATCGCTCAGGGTCCCTACGAGCAGTACTTC	CASSLIAQGPYEQYF
TRBV7-9	NA	TRBJ1-1	NA	TGTGCCAGCGTCATCGGGCAGAGCCTCAACACTGAAGCTTTCTTT	CASVIGQSLNTEAFF
TRBV12-3/TRBV12-4	many	TRBJ2-2	NA	TGTGCCAGCAGGGACCCGAGTACCGGGGAGCTGTTTTTT	CASRDPSTGELFF
TRBV29-1	many	TRBJ1-5	TRBD1	TGCAGCGTTGTTCCCGGACAGGGAAACCAGCCCCAGCATTTT	CSVVPGQGNQPQHF
TRBV7-2	many	TRBJ2-3	TRBD2	TGTGCCAGCAGCTTCGGGACTAGCGGGTGGAGTACAGATACGCAGTATTTT	CASSFGTSGWSTDTQYF
TRBV5-1	many	TRBJ1-4	NA	TGCGCCAGCAGCTTGGTACGGCCAGAACTTAATGAAAAACTGTTTTTT	CASSLVRPELNEKLFF
TRBV7-6	many	TRBJ1-6	NA	TGTGCCAGCAGCTTATTTGGCAGAACGGTACATTCACCCCTCCACTTT	CASSLFGRTVHSPLHF
TRBV6-6	NA	TRBJ1-1	NA	TGTGCCAGCATTGACTGGGGGGTCGAAGACACTGAAGCTTTCTTT	CASIDWGVEDTEAFF
TRBV10-3	many	TRBJ1-5	NA	TGTGCCACCGGACAGAACAATCAGCCCCAGCATTTT	CATGQNNQPQHF
TRBV15	many	TRBJ1-1	NA	TGTGCCACCAGCAGAGATCGAGGTAACACTGAAGCTTTCTTT	CATSRDRGNTEAFF
TRBV2	NA	TRBJ1-5	NA	TGTGCCAGCAAAAGAGATAGCAATAAGACCCAGAATTTT	CASKRDSNKTQNF
TRBV7-8	many	TRBJ1-3	TRBD1	TGTGCCAGCAGAGCCGCAATACAGGGGAACACCATATATTTT	CASRAAIQGNTIYF
TRBV5-1	many	TRBJ2-7	TRBD1	TGCGCCAGCAGCTCCCAAGTCGGGCAGGGGGCTGAAGAGCAGTACTTC	CASSSQVGQGAEEQYF
TRBV3-1	many	TRBJ2-2	TRBD2	TGTGCCAGCAGCCACCGGGGGGGCACCGGGGAGCTGTTTTTT	CASSHRGGTGELFF
TRBV7-2	many	TRBJ2-3	TRBD2	TGTGCCAGCAGCCACGGACTAGCGGGTACCTACACAGATACGCAGTATTTT	CASSHGLAGTYTDTQYF
TRBV7-2	many	TRBJ1-5	NA	TGTGCCAGCAGCTTAGACGTTCACAATCAGCCCCAGCATTTT	CASSLDVHNQPQHF
TRBV20-1	many	TRBJ1-1	TRBD1	TGCAGTGCTAGAGATCAGCTGGACAGGCTGTGGGAAGCTTTCTTT	CSARDQLDRLWEAFF
TRBV5-1	many	TRBJ1-4	NA	TGCGCCAGCAGCCCCATAGGCGTATCTTCTAATGAAAAACTGTTTTTT	CASSPIGVSSNEKLFF
TRBV5-6	many	TRBJ2-7	NA	TGTGCCAGCAGCTTGGTTAGCGAACCCTACGAGCAGTACTTC	CASSLVSEPYEQYF
TRBV20-1	many	TRBJ2-5	NA	TGCAGTGCTAGGCAGGGACGAGAGACCCAGTACTTC	CSARQGRETQYF
TRBV6-1	many	TRBJ2-2	NA	TGTGCCAGCAGGTCACAGGAGCTAATCGGGGAGCTGTTTTTT	CASRSQELIGELFF
TRBV20-1	many	TRBJ1-2	TRBD1	TGCAGTGCCCCCGGGACAGGGGAACGGTATGGCTACACCTTC	CSAPGTGERYGYTF
TRBV3-1	many	TRBJ1-1	NA	TGTGCCAGCAGCCAAACAGGGTTGGCTTTCTTT	CASSQTGLAFF
TRBV20-1	many	TRBJ2-7	TRBD2	TGCAGTGCTAGAGATTGGGCGGGGGTCTCGTACGAGCAGTACTTC	CSARDWAGVSYEQYF